The source of this T cell receptor (beta chain) is a study of cytomegalovirus exposure and HLA in healthy donors. Findings and limits, study-wide: Cytomegalovirus-associated TCR beta chains were listed, numbering roughly 150. According to a subsequent analysis, TCR clusters identified in the first cohort showed a tendency to co-occur across the 100 to 150 validation repertoires. It was reported that the classifier diagnosed cytomegalovirus status with high specificity and sensitivity in both the original and validation cohorts.

Donors came from a validation cohort of about 120 subjects, distinct from the first 666-subject cohort. In regard to this clone: Its matching antigen is unknown.

The protocol was immunoSEQ multiplex PCR, while the TCRdb copy is restricted to in-frame clones and leaves out a portion. The repertoire holds tens of thousands of clones, with around 90% as singletons. V lost 8 bases, J lost 10 bases, and 14 bases lay in between. CDR1 and CDR2 (germline): MNHNS, SASEGT. CDR3 length equals 11 residues. The sequenced material came from PBMCs. This receptor was obtained from a woman aged 18-29 years in good health and CMV-seronegative. The chain carries TRBV6-1 and TRBJ1-1, with D unclear. The chain's CDR3 is CASLVWAGAFF. CDR3 coding DNA: TGTGCCAGCTTGGTATGGGCAGGAGCTTTCTTT.